This passage covers 12 T cell receptor beta chains from one sample sequenced in a study of blood T cell repertoires in COVID-19. Only in-frame clones appear in the TCRdb table, and some are missing; sequencing was by immunoSEQ multiplex PCR. The data show 25,000 to 30,000 clones, under 85% seen once. The sequenced material came from peripheral blood. The receptors come from a man in his 70s with acute or convalescent COVID-19.

The chain links TRBV7-9 to TRBJ1-4, with D maybe TRBD1 (5 bases). This CDR3 has 13 residues. Germline CDR1 SEHNR, CDR2 FQNEAQ (reference sequence). V was clipped by 1 base and J by 14 bases, with 14 bases between them. The CDR3 region has the DNA TGTGCCAGCAGCTTAGATCGGCTGCAGGGTCTGTTTTTT. Protein sequence: CASSLDRLQGLFF. Based on the CDR3 plus reference TRBV7-9 and TRBJ1-4, the full variable domain is DTGVSQNPRHKITKRGQNVTFRCDPISEHNRLYWYRQTLGQGPEFLTYFQNEAQLEKSRLLSDRFSAERPKGSFSTLEIQRTEQGDSAMYLCASSLDRLQGLFFGSGTQLSVL.

The chain recombines TRBV19 with TRBJ2-7, with D tentatively TRBD2 (5 bases). Germline CDR1 and CDR2: LNHDA and SQIVND (reference sequence). The CDR3 totals 13 residues. Trimming took off 5 bases at V and 7 bases at J, with 15 bases between the two ends. The CDR3 sequence: CASSGGATGEQYF. CDR3 nucleotide sequence: TGTGCCAGTAGTGGAGGCGCCACGGGGGAGCAGTACTTC.

The chain recombines TRBV14 with TRBJ2-3, with TRBD2 matching over 13 bases. Trimming cost V 4 bases and J 1 base; bases outside gene matches: 5. Germline values: CDR1 SGHDN, CDR2 FVKESK. The CDR3 covers 17 residues. CDR3 loop: CASSRWTSGSGTDTQYF. For the CDR3, the DNA is TGTGCCAGCAGCCGTTGGACTAGCGGGAGTGGCACAGATACGCAGTATTTT.

The chain couples TRBV6-4 to TRBJ1-1; a possible D gene is TRBD1 (5 bases). Per the germline V gene, CDR1 is MRHNA and CDR2 is SNTAGT. This CDR3 spans 13 amino acids. With 4 bases removed from V and 3 bases from J, the gap between germline ends came to 9 bases. DNA for the CDR3: TGTGCCAGCAGTGCTCAAGGGGACACTGAAGCTTTCTTT. Protein: CASSAQGDTEAFF.

Only a few counts were recorded for this clone. The rearrangement joins TRBV23-1 to TRBJ1-1, with a tentative D call TRBD1 (5 bases). TRBV23-1 falls under the ORF class, with uncertain function. V lost 8 bases to trimming and J lost 10 bases, with 20 bases between them. The CDR3 is 13 amino acids. Written as DNA, the CDR3 is TGCGCCAGCGCCGCATTCTGTCGGACAAGAGCTTTCTTT. It specifies CASAAFCRTRAFF.

V and J are TRBV6-2 or TRBV6-3 and TRBJ2-7, with 9 positions matching TRBD2. The ends lost 2 bases at V and 7 bases at J; junction bases unmatched: 6. CDR3 length: 14 residues. Germline V lookup: CDR1 MNHEY, CDR2 SVGEGT. The CDR3 spells CASSYGLAGQEQYF. CDR3 DNA: TGTGCCAGCAGTTACGGGCTAGCGGGACAAGAGCAGTACTTC.

The chain recombines TRBV18 with TRBJ2-3, with TRBD2 matching 8 bases. The ends lost 4 bases at V and 1 base at J; junction bases unmatched: 16. The CDR3 extends over 19 amino acids. From germline, CDR1 is KGHSH and CDR2 LQKENI. The CDR3 bases are TGTGCCAGCTCACTCAGTGTAGCGGGGAGTTTTGACGGCACAGATACGCAGTATTTT. Its protein is CASSLSVAGSFDGTDTQYF.

This clone was counted only a few times. This rearrangement joins TRBV7-9 to TRBJ2-2, with D unresolved. Germline V CDR1 and CDR2: SEHNR, FQNEAQ (reference sequence). Trimming removed 6 bases at V and 0 bases at J, with 14 bases between. CDR3 size: 16 residues. CDR3 sequence (DNA): TGTGCCAGCAGAGACTGGAACCTCGCGAACACCGGGGAGCTGTTTTTT. Its protein product is CASRDWNLANTGELFF.

V is TRBV4-3 and J is TRBJ1-4, with D unresolved. Germline loops: CDR1 LGHNA, CDR2 YSLEER. Trimming took 5 bases from V and 8 from J, leaving 12 bases between them. This CDR3 region has 13 residues. The CDR3 region is CASSRRAPEKLFF. For the CDR3, the DNA is TGCGCCAGCAGCAGGAGGGCCCCGGAAAAACTGTTTTTT.

The sample holds one count of this clone. The chain employs TRBV6-5 and TRBJ2-2; tentatively, D is TRBD1 (6 bases). Germline V gene sequence: CDR1 MNHEY, CDR2 SVGAGI. Trimming stripped 7 bases from V and 1 base from J, with 10 bases between. The length of the CDR3 is 14 residues. CDR3 in DNA: TGTGCCAGCAAACAGGGAGTGAACACCGGGGAGCTGTTTTTT. Its translation: CASKQGVNTGELFF.

This CDR3 is CASSQRSGTATDTQYF. The DNA for the CDR3 is TGCGCCAGCAGCCAACGTAGCGGGACCGCCACAGATACGCAGTATTTT. The chain links TRBV4-1 to TRBJ2-3; TRBD2 agrees at 8 bases. The germline gives CDR1 MGHRA, CDR2 YSYEKL. The CDR3 covers 16 residues. Unmatched junction bases numbered 6, after V lost 2 bases and J lost 2 bases.

The rearrangement joins TRBV5-1 to TRBJ1-1; unclear D gene. Deletions cut 5 bases from V and 0 bases from J, with 11 bases between. This CDR3 contains 14 residues. Germline CDR1 and CDR2: SGHRS and YFSETQ. In DNA, the CDR3 is TGCGCCAGCAGTCAGATTATTATGAACACTGAAGCTTTCTTT. Its protein product is CASSQIIMNTEAFF.